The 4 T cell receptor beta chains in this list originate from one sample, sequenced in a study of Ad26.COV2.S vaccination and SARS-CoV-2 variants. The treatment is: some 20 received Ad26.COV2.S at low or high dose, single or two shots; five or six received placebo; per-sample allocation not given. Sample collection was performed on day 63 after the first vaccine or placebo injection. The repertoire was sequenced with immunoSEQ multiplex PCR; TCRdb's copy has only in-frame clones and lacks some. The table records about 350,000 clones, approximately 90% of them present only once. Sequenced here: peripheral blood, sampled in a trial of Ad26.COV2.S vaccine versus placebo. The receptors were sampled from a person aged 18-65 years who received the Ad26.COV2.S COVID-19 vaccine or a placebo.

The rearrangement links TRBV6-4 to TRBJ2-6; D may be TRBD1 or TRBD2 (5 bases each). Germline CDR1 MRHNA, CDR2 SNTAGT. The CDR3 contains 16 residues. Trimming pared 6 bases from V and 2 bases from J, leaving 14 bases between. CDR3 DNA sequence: TGTGCCAGCAGACCGACAGTCGGGGCTGGGGCCAACGTCCTGACTTTC. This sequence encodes CASRPTVGAGANVLTF.

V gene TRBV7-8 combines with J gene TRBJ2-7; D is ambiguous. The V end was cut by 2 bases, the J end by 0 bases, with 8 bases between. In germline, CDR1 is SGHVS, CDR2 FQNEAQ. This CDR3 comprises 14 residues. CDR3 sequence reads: CASSLSGVSYEQYF. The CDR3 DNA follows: TGTGCCAGCAGCTTAAGTGGAGTCTCCTACGAGCAGTACTTC.

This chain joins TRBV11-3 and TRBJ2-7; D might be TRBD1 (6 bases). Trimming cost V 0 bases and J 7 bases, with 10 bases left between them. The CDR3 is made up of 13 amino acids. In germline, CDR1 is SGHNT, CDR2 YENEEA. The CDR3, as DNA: TGTGCCAGCAGCTTAGACCCCAGGGGAGAGCAGTACTTC. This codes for CASSLDPRGEQYF.

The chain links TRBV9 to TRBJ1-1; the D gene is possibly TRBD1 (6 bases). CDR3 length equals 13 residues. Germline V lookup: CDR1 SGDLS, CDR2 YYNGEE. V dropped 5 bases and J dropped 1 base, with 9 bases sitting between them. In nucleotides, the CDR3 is TGTGCCAGCAGTTGGGGGCGGAACACTGAAGCTTTCTTT. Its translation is CASSWGRNTEAFF.